A single TCR beta chain is shown here with its context. The data were taken from a study of control samples from healthy donors and cancer patients. V gave up 2 bases and J gave up 7 bases; unmatched junction bases: 16. From germline, CDR1 is MNHEY and CDR2 SVGEGT. This CDR3 contains 18 residues. TCRdb's table, derived via immunoSEQ multiplex PCR, lists solely in-frame clones and lacks some. The sample includes under 150,000 clones, 88% of them seen just once. The rearrangement uses TRBV6-2 or TRBV6-3 and TRBJ1-5; TRBD1 agrees at 8 bases. This TCR was recovered from a man in his forties in good health. The sequencing input was blood. As DNA, the CDR3 is TGTGCCAGCAGTTACCGAGGTGGGGCAGGGGGCTTGAGGCAGCCCCAGCATTTT. Translating it yields CASSYRGGAGGLRQPQHF.